The 25 T cell receptor beta chains listed next were all sequenced from one sample in a study of PD-1 blockade in mismatch repair-deficient tumors. Libraries were prepared by immunoSEQ multiplex PCR; TCRdb keeps only in-frame clonotypes and omits some of them. Of 30,000 to 35,000 clones in the sample, around 80% were seen once. Sequences were derived from PBMCs, sampled 6 weeks after starting pembrolizumab. These receptors were taken from an adult with mismatch repair-deficient cancer.

The gene calls are TRBV23-1 and TRBJ2-3; tentatively, D is TRBD1 (6 bases). TRBV23-1 carries the ORF label, with uncertain function. Trimming took 1 base from V and 0 from J, leaving 14 bases between them. The length of the CDR3 is 17 residues. Here the CDR3 reads CASSQLAQGSSTDTQYF. CDR3 nucleotide sequence: TGCGCCAGCAGTCAATTGGCACAGGGATCTAGCACAGATACGCAGTATTTT.

The chain links TRBV5-1 to TRBJ2-3; TRBD2 agrees at 11 bases. Germline CDR1 and CDR2: SGHRS and YFSETQ. There are 15 residues in the CDR3. J was trimmed by 8 bases and V by 1 base; bases with no gene match: 6. The CDR3: CASSLFMGLAATQYF. The CDR3 coding sequence is TGCGCCAGCAGCTTGTTTATGGGACTAGCGGCTACGCAGTATTTT. The full variable domain, completed using reference TRBV5-1 and TRBJ2-3, is KAGVTQTPRYLIKTRGQQVTLSCSPISGHRSVSWYQQTPGQGLQFLFEYFSETQRNKGNFPGRFSGRQFSNSRSEMNVSTLELGDSALYLCASSLFMGLAATQYFGPGTRLTVL.

The J gene is TRBJ2-2, the V gene TRBV5-1; TRBD2 agrees at 13 bases. Per the germline V gene, CDR1 is SGHRS and CDR2 is YFSETQ. The CDR3 extends over 16 amino acids. With V trimmed by 4 bases and J by 6 bases, 6 bases remained unmatched. CDR3 sequence: CASSQLAGGYSGELFF. The CDR3 DNA sequence: TGCGCCAGCAGCCAACTAGCGGGAGGGTATTCCGGGGAGCTGTTTTTT. Full variable domain (rest looked up from reference TRBV5-1 and TRBJ2-2): KAGVTQTPRYLIKTRGQQVTLSCSPISGHRSVSWYQQTPGQGLQFLFEYFSETQRNKGNFPGRFSGRQFSNSRSEMNVSTLELGDSALYLCASSQLAGGYSGELFFGEGSRLTVL.

The genes are TRBV28 and TRBJ2-1; TRBD2 agrees at 8 bases. Losses at the gene ends were 5 bases for V and 0 bases for J; bases not matched to a gene: 6. Germline lookup yields CDR1 MDHEN and CDR2 SYDVKM. The CDR3 is 16 residues long. CDR3 sequence reads: CASSETGGSSYNEQFF. CDR3 nucleotide sequence: TGTGCCAGCAGTGAGACGGGGGGGAGCTCCTACAATGAGCAGTTCTTC.

V and J are TRBV6-5 and TRBJ2-7, with D uncertain. The CDR3 sequence is 13 residues long. The V end was cut by 0 bases, the J end by 4 bases, with 7 bases between. Germline assignment: CDR1 MNHEY and CDR2 SVGAGI. CDR3: CASSYSFQYEQYF. CDR3 DNA: TGTGCCAGCAGTTACTCGTTTCAATACGAGCAGTACTTC.

The chain recombines TRBV7-3 with TRBJ2-3, with TRBD2 as a possible D gene (5 bases). CDR1 and CDR2 (germline): SGHTA, FQGTGA. V shed 1 base and J shed 3 bases, with 8 bases lying between them. This CDR3 is 14 amino acids long. In DNA form, the CDR3 reads TGTGCCAGCAGCTTAAACGGGGTAACAGATACGCAGTATTTT. Translating gives CASSLNGVTDTQYF.

V usage is TRBV19 and J usage is TRBJ2-3, with D possibly being TRBD2 (5 bases). CDR1 is LNHDA, CDR2 SQIVND, per germline (reference sequence). Trimming cost V 4 bases and J 2 bases, with 7 bases left between them. The CDR3 length is 13 residues. The CDR3 loop reads CASSSRDTDTQYF. The CDR3, as DNA: TGTGCCAGTAGTAGCCGGGACACAGATACGCAGTATTTT.

CDR3 nucleotides: TGTGCCTGGAGGGCGAAGGGGTCTGAGACCCAGTACTTC. Amino acids: CAWRAKGSETQYF. The chain links TRBV30 to TRBJ2-5; weak D call: TRBD1 (5 bases). There are 13 residues in the CDR3. CDR1 GTSNPN and CDR2 SVGIG come from the germline V gene (reference sequence). Trimming took 3 bases from V and 5 from J, leaving 13 bases between them. Together with reference TRBV30 and TRBJ2-5, the CDR3 gives the full variable domain: SQTIHQWPATLVQPVGSPLSLECTVEGTSNPNLYWYRQAAGRGLQLLFYSVGIGQISSEVPQNLSASRPQDRQFILSSKKLLLSDSGFYLCAWRAKGSETQYFGPGTRLLVL.

The CDR3 DNA sequence: TGTGCCAGCAGGAGCCTGGACAGGGAGTATAATTCACCCCTCCACTTT. Amino acid sequence: CASRSLDREYNSPLHF. The chain combines TRBV6-4 with TRBJ1-6, with 8 bases matching TRBD1. The CDR3 spans 16 residues. Germline CDR1 reads MRHNA; CDR2 reads SNTAGT. The trim removed 6 bases at V and 4 bases at J, leaving 8 bases unmatched.

The chain recombines TRBV4-2 with TRBJ2-7, with 9 bases lining up with TRBD2. CDR1 is LGHNA and CDR2 is YNFKEQ in the germline V gene. The J segment lost 5 bases and the V segment lost 3 bases, leaving 11 bases of the junction unmatched. CDR3 length equals 16 residues. In DNA, the CDR3 is TGTGCCAGCAGCCAGCGCAGTAGCGGGAGTATCGACGAGCAGTACTTC. Translated, it gives CASSQRSSGSIDEQYF.

J is TRBJ1-5 and V is TRBV30, with 9 positions matching TRBD1. V lost 3 bases, J lost 0 bases, and 6 bases stayed unmatched. CDR1 and CDR2 from the germline V gene are GTSNPN and SVGIG (reference sequence). The CDR3 has 16 amino acids. CDR3 sequence: CAWSRDRVGSNQPQHF. CDR3 nucleotide sequence: TGTGCCTGGAGCCGGGACAGGGTTGGTAGCAATCAGCCCCAGCATTTT.

The chain is built from TRBV7-9 and TRBJ1-1; D is uncertain. This CDR3 region has 12 residues. The V gene's germline CDR1 is SEHNR and CDR2 FQNEAQ (reference sequence). Trimming took 5 bases from V and 9 from J, leaving 13 bases between them. This CDR3 reads CASSEVGLKAFF. Here the CDR3 DNA reads TGTGCCAGCAGCGAGGTCGGCCTGAAAGCTTTCTTT.

The chain couples TRBV27 to TRBJ1-1; TRBD1 is a possible D gene (6 bases). V lost 6 bases and J 0 bases, leaving 14 bases between the germline ends. CDR1 and CDR2 from the germline V gene are MNHEY and SMNVEV (reference sequence). This CDR3 comprises 15 residues. CDR3 nucleotide sequence: TGTGCCAGCAGAATCCCGGGACACATGAACACTGAAGCTTTCTTT. Amino acid sequence: CASRIPGHMNTEAFF.

As concerns this clone: One end of the junction fails to match germline, which may point to a read error. This chain connects TRBV28 to TRBJ2-7, with D possibly matching TRBD1 (5 bases). The CDR3 sequence is 13 residues long. The germline gives CDR1 MDHEN, CDR2 SYDVKM. The CDR3 DNA is TGTGCCGGCAGGGCGGCAGGGTCTTACGAGCAGTACTTC. The encoded protein is CAGRAAGSYEQYF.

The count of this clone is one. The chain couples TRBV6-4 to TRBJ1-2, with 9 bases matching TRBD1. The germline CDR1 and CDR2 sequences are MRHNA and SNTAGT. After removal of 4 bases from V and 2 bases from J, the junction contained 5 bases not matched to a gene. This CDR3 spans 15 amino acids. The CDR3 region has the DNA TGTGCCAGCAGTGCCACAGGGGGCAAGAACTATGGCTACACCTTC. Its protein is CASSATGGKNYGYTF.

This clone has just a few counts. This chain joins TRBV15 and TRBJ2-7, with 7 bases that match TRBD2. Per the germline V gene, CDR1 is LNHNV and CDR2 is YYDKDF (reference sequence). The CDR3 has 15 residues. With 0 bases clipped from V and 6 bases from J, the junction kept 8 bases outside the gene matches. The CDR3 DNA follows: TGTGCCACCAGCAGAGATCTGGGGGGGGAGGGCGAGCAGTACTTC. It translates to CATSRDLGGEGEQYF.

This chain links TRBV19 with TRBJ1-1; D is possibly TRBD1 (5 bases). Trimming removed 3 bases at V and 4 bases at J, with 12 bases between. CDR3 length: 14 amino acids. Per germline, CDR1 LNHDA and CDR2 SQIVND (reference sequence). CDR3 sequence reads: CASSILGGGTEAFF. CDR3 nucleotides: TGTGCCAGTAGTATCCTCGGGGGAGGCACTGAAGCTTTCTTT. The whole variable domain, filled in from reference TRBV19 and TRBJ1-1, reads DGGITQSPKYLFRKEGQNVTLSCEQNLNHDAMYWYRQDPGQGLRLIYYSQIVNDFQKGDIAEGYSVSREKKESFPLTVTSAQKNPTAFYLCASSILGGGTEAFFGQGTRLTVV.

This clone was recorded a few times. This rearrangement joins TRBV5-8 to TRBJ1-5; D is possibly TRBD1 (5 bases). The length of the CDR3 is 13 residues. V was clipped by 4 bases and J by 5 bases, with 10 bases between them. Germline CDR1 reads SGHTS; CDR2 reads YDEGEE. CDR3 region: CASSPTEYQPQHF. CDR3 in DNA: TGTGCCAGCAGCCCGACAGAGTATCAGCCCCAGCATTTT.

The chain has TRBV6-1 and TRBJ1-4; possibly TRBD1 for D (5 bases). The CDR3 has 16 amino acids. Germline CDR1 MNHNS, CDR2 SASEGT. Between the trimmed V and J ends, which lost 1 base and 8 bases, there was a span of 17 bases. The CDR3 is CASSEVLGRITEKLFF. In DNA form, the CDR3 reads TGTGCCAGCAGTGAAGTTCTGGGGCGCATTACGGAAAAACTGTTTTTT.

CDR3 nucleotides: TGTGCCAGCAGTTTATCCGCTAGCGGGAGGGCAGAGGCCAAAAACATTCAGTACTTC. It translates to CASSLSASGRAEAKNIQYF. V usage is TRBV27 and J usage is TRBJ2-4, with 12 bases matching TRBD2. This CDR3 has 19 residues. CDR1 is MNHEY, CDR2 SMNVEV, per germline (reference sequence). The V segment lost 0 bases and the J segment 1 base; nucleotides outside the gene matches: 7.

This clone came up a few times. The rearrangement links TRBV27 to TRBJ2-7; D might be TRBD2 (6 bases). V dropped 4 bases and J dropped 3 bases, with 16 bases sitting between them. Looked up from germline, CDR1 is MNHEY and CDR2 is SMNVEV (reference sequence). The CDR3 runs to 15 residues. The CDR3 protein is CASSSSREEDYEQYF. The CDR3 DNA is TGTGCCAGCAGTTCCAGTAGGGAGGAGGACTACGAGCAGTACTTC.

The chain is built from TRBV28 and TRBJ1-4; 7 bases are a match to TRBD1. CDR1 MDHEN and CDR2 SYDVKM come from the germline V gene. The junction had 7 bases not matched to a gene; V was cut back by 6 bases and J by 6 bases. The CDR3 loop spans 14 amino acids. CDR3 in DNA: TGTGCCAGCAGGCAGGGGGATGGGTATGAAAAACTGTTTTTT. This encodes CASRQGDGYEKLFF.

The V call is TRBV29-1, the J call TRBJ2-7; a weak D match, TRBD1 (6 bases). Germline CDR1 and CDR2: SQVTM and ANQGSEA. The CDR3 runs to 13 residues. V dropped 2 bases and J dropped 0 bases, with 8 bases sitting between them. The CDR3 coding sequence is TGCAGCGTTGAATGGGACAACTCCTACGAGCAGTACTTC. Encoded protein: CSVEWDNSYEQYF.

The chain is built from TRBV7-6 and TRBJ1-6; D possibly corresponds to TRBD1 (5 bases). CDR1 SGHVS and CDR2 FNYEAQ come from the germline V gene. There are 15 residues in the CDR3. Trimming took off 5 bases at V and 9 bases at J, with 17 bases between the two ends. CDR3 amino acids: CASSDTGRYGSPLHF. CDR3 DNA sequence: TGTGCCAGCAGCGATACAGGCCGCTATGGTTCACCCCTCCACTTT. Looking up the rest from reference TRBV7-6 and TRBJ1-6 gives the full variable domain: GAGVSQSPRYKVTKRGQDVALRCDPISGHVSLYWYRQALGQGPEFLTYFNYEAQQDKSGLPNDRFSAERPEGSISTLTIQRTEQRDSAMYRCASSDTGRYGSPLHFGNGTRLTVT.

This clone has a single count. For the CDR3, the DNA is TGCGCCAGCAGACAGGGCTCTAATGAAAAACTGTTTTTT. As protein: CASRQGSNEKLFF. The chain joins TRBV5-1 to TRBJ1-4; TRBD1 might be the D (6 bases). The CDR3 covers 13 residues. Trimming removed 5 bases at V and 3 bases at J, with 8 bases between. CDR1 and CDR2 (germline): SGHRS, YFSETQ.